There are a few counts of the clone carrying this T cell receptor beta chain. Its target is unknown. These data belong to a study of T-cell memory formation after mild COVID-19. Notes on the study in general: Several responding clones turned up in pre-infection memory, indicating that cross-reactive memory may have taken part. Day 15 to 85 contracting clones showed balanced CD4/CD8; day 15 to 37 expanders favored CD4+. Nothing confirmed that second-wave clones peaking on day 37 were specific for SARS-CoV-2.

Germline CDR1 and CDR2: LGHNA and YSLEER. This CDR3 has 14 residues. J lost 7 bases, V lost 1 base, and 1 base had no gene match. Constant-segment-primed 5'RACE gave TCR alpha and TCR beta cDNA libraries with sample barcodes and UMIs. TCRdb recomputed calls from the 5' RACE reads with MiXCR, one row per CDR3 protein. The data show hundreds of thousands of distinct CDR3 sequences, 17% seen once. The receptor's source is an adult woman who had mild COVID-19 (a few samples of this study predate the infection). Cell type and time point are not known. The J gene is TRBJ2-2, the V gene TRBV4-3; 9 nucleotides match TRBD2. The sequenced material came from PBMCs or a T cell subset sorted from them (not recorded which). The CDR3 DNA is TGCGCCAGCAGCCAAGGGACTAGCGACGGGGAGCTGTTTTTT. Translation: CASSQGTSDGELFF.